This T cell receptor beta chain was obtained from a study of blood T cells in healthy people across ages. Study background: Capturing about one barcoded beta molecule per two T cells was achieved by template switching.

CDR1 and CDR2 (germline): MGHRA, YSYEKL. Trimming removed 0 bases from V and 4 bases from J; junction bases left unmatched: 3. The CDR3 is 17 residues long. Findings and limits, study-wide: Older individuals had lower TCR beta diversity per million T cells (the decline was roughly linear).

This clonotype was seen at least ten times. Its target is unknown. A second PCR of about 6 to 12 cycles used a sample-barcoded 5' primer and a J-beta primer mix. MiXCR, applied by TCRdb to the 5' RACE reads, yields one record per CDR3 protein. The sample consists of 1.5 million to 2 million distinct CDR3 sequences, roughly a third of them appearing once. This sequence originates from a woman in her 30s in good health. V is TRBV4-1 and J is TRBJ2-5; 15 bases map to TRBD2. Sequencing was done on a sample of blood. CDR3 DNA: TGCGCCAGCAGCCAAGAGGGGACTAGCGGGGGGAGAGAGACCCAGTACTTC. This codes for CASSQEGTSGGRETQYF.